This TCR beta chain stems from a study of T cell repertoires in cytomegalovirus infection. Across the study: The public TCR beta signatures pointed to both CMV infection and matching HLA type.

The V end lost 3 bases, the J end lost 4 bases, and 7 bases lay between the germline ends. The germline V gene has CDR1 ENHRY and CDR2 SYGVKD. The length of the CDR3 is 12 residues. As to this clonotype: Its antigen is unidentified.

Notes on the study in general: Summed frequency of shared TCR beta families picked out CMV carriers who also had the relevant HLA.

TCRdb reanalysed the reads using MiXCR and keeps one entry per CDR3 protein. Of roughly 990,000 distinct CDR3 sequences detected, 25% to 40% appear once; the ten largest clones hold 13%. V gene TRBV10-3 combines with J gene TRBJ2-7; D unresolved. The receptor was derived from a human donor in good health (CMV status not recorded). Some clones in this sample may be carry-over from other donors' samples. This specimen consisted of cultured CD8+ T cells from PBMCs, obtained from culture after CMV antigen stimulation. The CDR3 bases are TGTGCCATCAGTGACACACTTTACGAGCAGTACTTC. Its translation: CAISDTLYEQYF.